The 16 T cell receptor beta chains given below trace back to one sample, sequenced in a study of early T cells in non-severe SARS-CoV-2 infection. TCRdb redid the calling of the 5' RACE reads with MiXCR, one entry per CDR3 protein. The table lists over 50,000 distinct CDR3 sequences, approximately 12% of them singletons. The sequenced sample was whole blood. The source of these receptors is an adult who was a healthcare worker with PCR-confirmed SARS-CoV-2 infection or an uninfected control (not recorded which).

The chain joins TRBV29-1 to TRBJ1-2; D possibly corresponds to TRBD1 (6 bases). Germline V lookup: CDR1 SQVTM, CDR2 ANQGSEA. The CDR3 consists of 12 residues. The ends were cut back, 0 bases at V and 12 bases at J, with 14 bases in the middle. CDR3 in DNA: TGCAGCGTTGAAGATCGGGCAGGGGCCCACACCTTC. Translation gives CSVEDRAGAHTF.

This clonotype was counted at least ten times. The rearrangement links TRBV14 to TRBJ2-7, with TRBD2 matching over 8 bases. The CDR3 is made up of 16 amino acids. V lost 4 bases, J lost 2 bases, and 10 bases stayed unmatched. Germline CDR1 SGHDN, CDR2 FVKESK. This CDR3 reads CASSPRGGLGAYEQYF. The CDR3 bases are TGTGCCAGCAGCCCCCGGGGGGGTCTGGGAGCCTACGAGCAGTACTTC.

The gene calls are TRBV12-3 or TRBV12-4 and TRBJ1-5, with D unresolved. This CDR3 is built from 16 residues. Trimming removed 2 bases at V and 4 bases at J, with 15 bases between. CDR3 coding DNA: TGTGCCAGCAGTTTAAGCGGTCTAGGAGGGAATCAGCCCCAGCATTTT. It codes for CASSLSGLGGNQPQHF.

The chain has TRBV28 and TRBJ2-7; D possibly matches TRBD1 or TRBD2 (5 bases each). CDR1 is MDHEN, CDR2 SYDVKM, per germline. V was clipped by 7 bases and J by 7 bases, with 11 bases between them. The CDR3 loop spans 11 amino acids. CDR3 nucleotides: TGTGCCAGCACAACGGGGCGGGAGCAGTACTTC. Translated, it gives CASTTGREQYF. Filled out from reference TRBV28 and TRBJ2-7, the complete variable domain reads DVKVTQSSRYLVKRTGEKVFLECVQDMDHENMFWYRQDPGLGLRLIYFSYDVKMKEKGDIPEGYSVSREKKERFSLILESASTNQTSMYLCASTTGREQYFGPGTRLTVT.

This CDR3 is CASSSWAGASRFTDTQYF. The CDR3 nucleotides read TGTGCCAGCAGCTCCTGGGCGGGGGCTAGCCGGTTCACAGATACGCAGTATTTT. This chain links TRBV7-8 with TRBJ2-3, with D perhaps matching TRBD2 (7 bases). Germline CDR1 reads SGHVS; CDR2 reads FQNEAQ. The CDR3 sequence is 18 residues long. Trimming removed 4 bases at V and 2 bases at J, with 22 bases between. The full variable domain, its missing parts supplied by reference TRBV7-8 and TRBJ2-3, is GAGVSQSPRYKVAKRGQDVALRCDPISGHVSLFWYQQALGQGPEFLTYFQNEAQLDKSGLPSDRFFAERPEGSVSTLKIQRTQQEDSAVYLCASSSWAGASRFTDTQYFGPGTRLTVL.

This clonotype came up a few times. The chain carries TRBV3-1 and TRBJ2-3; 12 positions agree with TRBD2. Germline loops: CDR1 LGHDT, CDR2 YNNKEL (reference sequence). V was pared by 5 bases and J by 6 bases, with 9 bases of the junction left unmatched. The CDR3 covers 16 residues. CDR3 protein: CASSSLAGGPRDTQYF. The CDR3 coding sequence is TGTGCCAGCAGCTCGCTAGCGGGAGGGCCGAGGGATACGCAGTATTTT.

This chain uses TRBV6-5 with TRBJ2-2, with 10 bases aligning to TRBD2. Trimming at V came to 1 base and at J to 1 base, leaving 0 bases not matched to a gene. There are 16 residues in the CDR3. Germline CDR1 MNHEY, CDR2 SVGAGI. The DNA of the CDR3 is TGTGCCAGCAGTTACTGGACTAGCGGGAACACCGGGGAGCTGTTTTTT. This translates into CASSYWTSGNTGELFF.

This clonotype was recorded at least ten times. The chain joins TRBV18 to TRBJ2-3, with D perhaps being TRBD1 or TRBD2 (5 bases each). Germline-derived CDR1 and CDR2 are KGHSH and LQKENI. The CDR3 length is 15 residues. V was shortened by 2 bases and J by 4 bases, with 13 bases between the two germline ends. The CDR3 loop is CASSPGGRGADTQYF. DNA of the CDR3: TGTGCCAGCTCACCAGGAGGAAGGGGCGCAGATACGCAGTATTTT.

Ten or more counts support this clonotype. The DNA for the CDR3 is TGTGCCAGCTCACCAAATAGCAATCAGCCCCAGCATTTT. It translates to CASSPNSNQPQHF. This chain uses TRBV18 with TRBJ1-5; no clear D gene. Germline CDR1 reads KGHSH; CDR2 reads LQKENI. V dropped 2 bases and J dropped 0 bases, with 2 bases sitting between them. The CDR3 loop spans 13 amino acids.

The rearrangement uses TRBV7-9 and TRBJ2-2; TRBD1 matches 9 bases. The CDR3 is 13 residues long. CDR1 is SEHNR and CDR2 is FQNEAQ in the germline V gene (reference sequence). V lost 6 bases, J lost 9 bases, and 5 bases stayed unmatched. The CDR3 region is CASRSGQGRELFF. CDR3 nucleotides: TGTGCCAGCAGATCGGGACAGGGCCGGGAGCTGTTTTTT.

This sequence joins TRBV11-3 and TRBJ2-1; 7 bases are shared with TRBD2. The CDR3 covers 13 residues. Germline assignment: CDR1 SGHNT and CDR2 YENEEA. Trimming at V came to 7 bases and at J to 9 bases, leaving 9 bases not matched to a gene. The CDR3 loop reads CASTMLRESEQFF. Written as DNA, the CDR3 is TGTGCCAGCACTATGCTGCGGGAGAGTGAGCAGTTCTTC.

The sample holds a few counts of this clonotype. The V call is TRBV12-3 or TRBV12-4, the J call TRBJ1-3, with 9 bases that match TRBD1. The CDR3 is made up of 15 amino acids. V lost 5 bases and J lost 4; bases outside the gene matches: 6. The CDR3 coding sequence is TGTGCCAGCAGTGACAGGGGGAAGAGGGGAAACACCATATATTTT. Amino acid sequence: CASSDRGKRGNTIYF.

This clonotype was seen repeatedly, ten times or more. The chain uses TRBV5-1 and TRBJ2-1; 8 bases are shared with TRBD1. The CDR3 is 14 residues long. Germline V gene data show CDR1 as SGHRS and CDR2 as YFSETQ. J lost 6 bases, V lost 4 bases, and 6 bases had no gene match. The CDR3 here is CASSARQGSNEQFF. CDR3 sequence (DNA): TGCGCCAGCAGCGCCAGACAGGGGTCCAATGAGCAGTTCTTC.

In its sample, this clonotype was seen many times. The CDR3 region is CASSRGPTGRDYGYTF. The CDR3 bases are TGTGCCAGCTCTCGGGGGCCGACAGGGAGGGACTATGGCTACACCTTC. The chain carries TRBV6-5 and TRBJ1-2, with 7 nucleotides matching TRBD1. Germline loops: CDR1 MNHEY, CDR2 SVGAGI. V was pared by 8 bases and J by 3 bases, with 15 bases of the junction left unmatched. The CDR3 loop spans 16 amino acids.

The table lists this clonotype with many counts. This chain's CDR3 is CASSQETLKQGARNNSPLHF. The CDR3 DNA reads as TGCGCCAGCAGCCAAGAGACCCTTAAACAGGGCGCGAGGAATAATTCACCCCTCCACTTT. V and J are TRBV4-1 and TRBJ1-6; maybe TRBD1 (6 bases). The CDR3 is 20 amino acids. Per germline, CDR1 MGHRA and CDR2 YSYEKL. Trimming took off 0 bases at V and 5 bases at J, with 23 bases between the two ends.

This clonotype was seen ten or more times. CDR3 nucleotides: TGTGCCAGCAGTTTATCGGGACACTCCTACGAGCAGTACTTC. Translating gives CASSLSGHSYEQYF. The gene calls are TRBV12-3 or TRBV12-4 and TRBJ2-7, with D perhaps TRBD1 (6 bases). This CDR3 has 14 residues. V was shortened by 2 bases and J by 0 bases, with 8 bases between the two germline ends.